The 3 T cell receptor beta chains listed next were all sequenced from one sample in a study of T cells in Graves' hyperthyroidism and ophthalmopathy. Amplification yielded TCR beta CDR3 regions, with RNA transcripts as the source. The study used the HTBI primer set for a first-round RT-PCR of the TCR CDR3. TCRdb re-analysed the multiplex PCR reads in MiXCR, keeping a single row per CDR3 protein. In the table there are hundreds of thousands of distinct CDR3 sequences, less than 45% of which are singletons. Input material: peripheral blood or thyroid tissue (not recorded which). The receptors here all came from an adult man with Graves' disease, either hyperthyroidism or ophthalmopathy (not recorded which).

Ten or more counts support this clonotype. The chain recombines TRBV9 with TRBJ1-2; a weak D match, TRBD1 (5 bases). Germline CDR1 SGDLS, CDR2 YYNGEE. V gave up 0 bases and J gave up 3 bases, with 12 bases separating them. This CDR3 is built from 15 residues. CDR3 sequence (DNA): TGTGCCAGCAGCGTAGTCGAAGGGGATCACTATGGCTACACCTTC. Its protein is CASSVVEGDHYGYTF.

CDR3 region: CASSLAGRDTYEQYF. CDR3 nucleotides: TGTGCCAGCAGCTTAGCGGGACGGGACACCTACGAGCAGTACTTC. The rearrangement joins TRBV7-8 to TRBJ2-7, with a weak D call TRBD1 (6 bases). The germline V and J ends were trimmed by 0 bases and 2 bases, with 11 bases remaining between them. The germline CDR1 and CDR2 sequences are SGHVS and FQNEAQ. The CDR3 loop spans 15 amino acids. The entire variable domain, with the rest obtained from reference TRBV7-8 and TRBJ2-7, is as follows: GAGVSQSPRYKVAKRGQDVALRCDPISGHVSLFWYQQALGQGPEFLTYFQNEAQLDKSGLPSDRFFAERPEGSVSTLKIQRTQQEDSAVYLCASSLAGRDTYEQYFGPGTRLTVT.

V usage is TRBV2 and J usage is TRBJ2-2; 8 bases fit TRBD1. The CDR3 loop spans 14 amino acids. V was clipped by 4 bases and J by 7 bases; unmatched bases: 5. In germline, CDR1 is SNHLY, CDR2 FYNNEI. The CDR3 DNA reads TGTGCCAGCAGTGGACAGGGGCTAATCGGGGAGCTGTTTTTT. As protein: CASSGQGLIGELFF.